The 18 T cell receptor beta chains below come from one sample, sequenced in a study of blood T cells in healthy people across ages. Then a second PCR, running roughly 7 to 11 cycles, was carried out with a sample-barcoded 5' primer and a J-beta primer mix. A single record per CDR3 protein comes from TCRdb applying MiXCR to the 5' RACE reads. The sample records about 770,000 distinct CDR3 sequences, 40% to 50% being singletons. Source material: blood. These TCRs come from a man in his 60s in good health.

This chain uses TRBV20-1 with TRBJ2-1; D may be TRBD2 (6 bases). The CDR3 is 16 residues long. The V end was cut by 2 bases, the J end by 10 bases, with 24 bases between. The germline CDR1 and CDR2 sequences are DFQATT and SNEGSKA (reference sequence). This CDR3 is CSARPGTLPWAGEQFF. The CDR3 bases are TGCAGTGCTAGACCTGGGACTCTCCCGTGGGCAGGAGAGCAGTTCTTC.

In nucleotides, the CDR3 is TGCAGCGTTGCCGCTGGGATCAGAACCAGCACAGATACGCAGTATTTT. This encodes CSVAAGIRTSTDTQYF. The rearrangement links TRBV29-1 to TRBJ2-3; D not resolved. The ends were cut back, 4 bases at V and 0 bases at J, with 17 bases in the middle. This CDR3 region has 16 residues. Germline values: CDR1 SQVTM, CDR2 ANQGSEA.

Only one count was recorded for this clonotype. This chain links TRBV6-5 with TRBJ2-2; 8 nucleotides agree with TRBD2. Germline V CDR1 and CDR2: MNHEY, SVGAGI. V lost 5 bases, J lost 4 bases, and 9 bases stayed unmatched. This CDR3 comprises 16 residues. The CDR3 reads CASSSGRPQSTGELFF. The CDR3 nucleotides read TGTGCCAGCAGTAGCGGGAGACCCCAGAGCACCGGGGAGCTGTTTTTT.

The DNA for the CDR3 is TGTGCCAGCAGCTTAGACATAGCTGAGCAGTTCTTC. This translates into CASSLDIAEQFF. This sequence joins TRBV7-9 and TRBJ2-1; D not resolved. This CDR3 has 12 amino acids. CDR1 is SEHNR, CDR2 FQNEAQ, per germline (reference sequence). V lost 1 base to trimming and J lost 9 bases, with 7 bases between them.

The chain recombines TRBV3-1 with TRBJ2-1; TRBD2 agrees at 9 bases. This CDR3 region has 16 residues. CDR1 LGHDT and CDR2 YNNKEL come from the germline V gene (reference sequence). The V and J ends lost 0 bases and 7 bases, in that order; junction bases with no gene match: 7. The CDR3 protein is CASSQDLAGGQNEQFF. The CDR3 DNA reads TGTGCCAGCAGCCAAGATTTGGCGGGGGGGCAAAATGAGCAGTTCTTC.

The chain carries TRBV30 and TRBJ2-1, with D perhaps TRBD1 (5 bases). This CDR3 region has 13 residues. V was trimmed by 2 bases and J by 5 bases, leaving 10 bases between them. The germline V gene has CDR1 GTSNPN and CDR2 SVGIG (reference sequence). The CDR3 DNA sequence: TGTGCCTGGAGTCTTGGGGCCCACAATGAGCAGTTCTTC. This gives the protein CAWSLGAHNEQFF.

The sample holds many counts of this clonotype. CDR3 DNA: TGTGCCAGCAGTGAAGGTGGAGGGGGTTACAATGAGCAGTTCTTC. It encodes CASSEGGGGYNEQFF. J is TRBJ2-1 and V is TRBV2; D possibly uses TRBD1 or TRBD2 (6 bases each). Trimming took off 1 base at V and 4 bases at J, with 11 bases between the two ends. Germline V gives CDR1 SNHLY, CDR2 FYNNEI. This CDR3 comprises 15 residues.

The chain couples TRBV9 to TRBJ2-5; D not certain. The V end was cut by 1 base, the J end by 11 bases, with 18 bases between. Germline CDR1 SGDLS, CDR2 YYNGEE. The CDR3 is made up of 14 amino acids. CDR3 protein: CASSVLGSINEQYF. As DNA, the CDR3 is TGTGCCAGCAGCGTACTGGGCAGCATCAATGAGCAGTACTTC.

The gene calls are TRBV9 and TRBJ2-3, with 7 bases identical to TRBD2. Germline trimming cut 4 bases from V and 3 bases from J; bases unmatched to any gene: 11. The germline CDR1 and CDR2 sequences are SGDLS and YYNGEE. The CDR3 is made up of 16 amino acids. CDR3 nucleotides: TGTGCCAGCAGCCCTAGCGGCGGGGGAAGGACAGATACGCAGTATTTT. It specifies CASSPSGGGRTDTQYF.

The rearrangement links TRBV7-2 to TRBJ2-3; TRBD2 is a possible D gene (6 bases). The CDR3 has 14 amino acids. V was clipped by 5 bases and J by 3 bases, with 12 bases between them. CDR1 is SGHTA and CDR2 is FQGNSA in the germline V gene. DNA of the CDR3: TGTGCCAGCAGCCGCGGGGCCCGAACAGATACGCAGTATTTT. This sequence encodes CASSRGARTDTQYF.

The rearrangement uses TRBV7-2 and TRBJ2-2; D gene unclear. Germline V CDR1 and CDR2: SGHTA, FQGNSA. The CDR3 sequence is 15 residues long. Trimming shortened V by 4 bases and J by 1 base, and 10 bases separated the two germline ends. This chain's CDR3 is CASSSRAQNTGELFF. The CDR3 nucleotides read TGTGCCAGCAGCTCCCGGGCCCAGAACACCGGGGAGCTGTTTTTT.

This clonotype was seen more than once but under ten times. This chain joins TRBV10-3 and TRBJ2-1; TRBD2 is a possible D gene (5 bases). CDR1 and CDR2 from the germline V gene are ENHRY and SYGVKD. Trimming took off 10 bases at V and 3 bases at J, with 16 bases between the two ends. This CDR3 spans 14 amino acids. CDR3 sequence (DNA): TGTGCCACCGGGAATGCGGAGGTCTACAATGAGCAGTTCTTC. It translates to CATGNAEVYNEQFF.

This clonotype was seen a few times. The genes are TRBV7-2 and TRBJ2-3; 8 bases are a match to TRBD2. The germline gives CDR1 SGHTA, CDR2 FQGNSA. The CDR3 covers 17 residues. V trimming: 2 bases; J trimming: 5 bases; junction bases outside the gene matches: 12. The CDR3 DNA follows: TGTGCCAGCAGCTTACATCCGGGGGGGCCGGCCGTAGATACGCAGTATTTT. Translated: CASSLHPGGPAVDTQYF.

This clonotype was counted only a few times. The genes are TRBV5-6 and TRBJ2-7; D uncertain. Per the germline V gene, CDR1 is SGHDT and CDR2 is YYEEEE. The CDR3 contains 15 residues. With 5 bases removed from V and 0 bases from J, the gap between germline ends came to 15 bases. This CDR3 is CASSPPGPSSYEQYF. CDR3 nucleotide sequence: TGTGCCAGCAGTCCTCCGGGCCCGAGCTCCTACGAGCAGTACTTC.

The CDR3 loop reads CSARLGPGHEQYF. DNA of the CDR3: TGCAGTGCTAGACTCGGGCCGGGCCACGAGCAGTACTTC. This chain uses TRBV20-1 with TRBJ2-4; D ambiguous. The J call may be wrong; the DNA end is better matched by TRBJ2-7. Germline V CDR1 and CDR2: DFQATT, SNEGSKA (reference sequence). The length of the CDR3 is 13 residues.

CDR3 loop: CASSYTGLAGPYEQYF. In DNA form, the CDR3 reads TGTGCCAGCAGTTACACCGGACTAGCGGGGCCCTACGAGCAGTACTTC. The rearrangement links TRBV6-5 to TRBJ2-4; TRBD2 agrees at 12 bases. The J call is uncertain, as TRBJ2-7 better fits the DNA end. CDR1 is MNHEY, CDR2 SVGAGI, per germline. CDR3 length equals 16 residues.

This clonotype has a handful of counts. The chain couples TRBV7-2 to TRBJ2-1, with 7 bases matching TRBD1. The V gene end was trimmed by 4 bases and the J gene end by 4 bases; junction bases not matched to a gene: 7. The CDR3 totals 15 residues. Looked up from germline, CDR1 is SGHTA and CDR2 is FQGNSA. CDR3 DNA: TGTGCCAGCAGCTCTCGCCGGGACAGATACAATGAGCAGTTCTTC. Translation: CASSSRRDRYNEQFF.

A note on this clonotype: This could be a read error, since a much larger clone is one nucleotide away. This chain uses TRBV12-3 or TRBV12-4 with TRBJ2-7; TRBD2 agrees at 8 bases. Losses at the gene ends were 3 bases for V and 10 bases for J; bases not matched to a gene: 14. The CDR3 sequence is 15 residues long. The chain's CDR3 is CASSLGTDGGEIQYF. DNA of the CDR3: TGTGCCAGCAGTTTGGGAACGGACGGGGGGGAGATCCAGTACTTC.